A selection of T cell receptor beta chains follows, all from one sample in a study of regulatory T cells in long-lasting Graves disease. MiXCR, applied by TCRdb to the multiplex PCR reads, yields one record per CDR3 protein. The table includes hundreds of thousands of distinct CDR3 sequences, roughly 15% detected once. These data were likewise used in another study, on T cells in Graves' hyperthyroidism and ophthalmopathy.

This specimen consisted of peripheral blood mononuclear cells (PBMCs), obtained at new diagnosis, from a patient treated with antithyroid drugs. The receptors stem from a woman aged 40-65 years with Graves disease. Both conserved end residues are part of each CDR3. The D gene is left open where the match is weak. Clone sizes are given selectively: once, few, many, or a class where the clone is expanded.

>.|TRBJ1-3|.|TRBV5-4
CASSLGQTFSGNTIYF
TGTGCCAGCAGCTTGGGACAAACCTTCTCTGGAAACACCATATATTTT
>.|TRBJ2-2|.|TRBV19
CASSMGLTGELFF
TGTGCCAGTAGTATGGGGCTCACCGGGGAGCTGTTTTTT
>.|TRBJ2-1|many|TRBV2
CASSSRTVVHNEQFF
TGTGCCAGCAGTAGCAGGACAGTCGTCCACAATGAGCAGTTCTTC
>TRBD1|TRBJ2-7|.|TRBV20-1
CSASQPTGAYEQYF
TGCAGTGCTAGCCAACCGACAGGGGCCTACGAGCAGTACTTC
>.|TRBJ1-1|few|TRBV6-1
CASRPKEWVNTEAFF
TGTGCCAGCAGACCGAAAGAATGGGTGAACACTGAAGCTTTCTTT
>.|TRBJ2-2|few|TRBV29-1
CSVEGTSKNTGELFF
TGCAGCGTTGAAGGGACATCCAAGAACACCGGGGAGCTGTTTTTT
>.|TRBJ2-1|many|TRBV12-3/TRBV12-4
CASSSISGLGEQFF
TGTGCCAGCAGTTCCATTTCGGGGTTAGGTGAGCAGTTCTTC
>TRBD2|TRBJ2-1|many|TRBV30
CAWSGSAGGSYNEQFF
TGTGCCTGGAGTGGTTCGGCGGGGGGCTCCTACAATGAGCAGTTCTTC
>.|TRBJ1-1|many|TRBV3-1
CASSRAEGNTEAFF
TGTGCCAGCAGCCGAGCGGAGGGGAACACTGAAGCTTTCTTT
>.|TRBJ1-2|few|TRBV7-2
CASSPRDLNYGYTF
TGTGCCAGCAGCCCCCGGGACCTCAACTATGGCTACACCTTC
>.|TRBJ1-3|.|TRBV4-2
CASSQVPPGHLRSGNTIYF
TGTGCCAGCAGCCAAGTTCCCCCGGGACACCTTCGCTCTGGAAACACCATATATTTT
>TRBD2|TRBJ2-2|.|TRBV7-9
CASSGSGGDGGTGELFF
TGTGCCAGCAGCGGTAGCGGGGGGGACGGGGGCACCGGGGAGCTGTTTTTT
>.|TRBJ2-3|many|TRBV3-1
CASSQDFSGTDTQYF
TGTGCCAGCAGCCAAGATTTCTCAGGGACAGATACGCAGTATTTT
>.|TRBJ2-2|many|TRBV12-3/TRBV12-4
CASSRGGKGRVQAGELFF
TGTGCCAGCAGTCGAGGGGGGAAGGGTCGGGTTCAGGCCGGGGAGCTGTTTTTT
>.|TRBJ1-4|.|TRBV6-2/TRBV6-3
CASSLGGARVVFF
TGTGCCAGCAGCCTGGGGGGGGCCAGGGTCGTGTTTTTT
>TRBD1|TRBJ2-1|many|TRBV5-8
CASSSRGLSNEQFF
TGTGCCAGCAGCTCCAGGGGGCTAAGCAATGAGCAGTTCTTC
>.|TRBJ2-7|few|TRBV7-2
CASSPRTTYEQYF
TGTGCCAGCAGCCCTAGGACTACCTACGAGCAGTACTTC
>.|TRBJ2-1|.|TRBV3-1
CASSQETWRSYNEQFF
TGTGCCAGCAGCCAAGAAACATGGAGGTCCTACAATGAGCAGTTCTTC
>.|TRBJ2-5|few|TRBV18
CASSPHQGRETQYF
TGTGCCAGCTCACCACACCAGGGAAGAGAGACCCAGTACTTC
>.|TRBJ2-7|many|TRBV7-9
CASSRTGSSYEQYF
TGTGCCAGCAGCAGAACAGGGAGCTCCTACGAGCAGTACTTC
>.|TRBJ2-1|many|TRBV28
CASTRGGGGHNEQFF
TGTGCCAGCACCCGAGGCGGCGGGGGCCACAATGAGCAGTTCTTC
>TRBD1|TRBJ1-1|many|TRBV3-1
CASSQFPGQPNTEAFF
TGTGCCAGCAGCCAATTCCCGGGACAGCCGAACACTGAAGCTTTCTTT
>.|TRBJ2-5|many|TRBV6-1
CASRGNQETQYF
TGTGCCAGCAGGGGGAACCAAGAGACCCAGTACTTC
>.|TRBJ2-7|many|TRBV6-1
CASSADAPSYEQYF
TGTGCCAGCAGCGCGGACGCGCCGTCCTACGAGCAGTACTTC
>.|TRBJ1-1|few|TRBV25-1
CASSEPRGSTEAFF
TGTGCCAGCAGTGAACCCCGGGGTAGCACTGAAGCTTTCTTT
>.|TRBJ1-2|.|TRBV5-1
CASSSTIQGGYGYTF
TGCGCCAGCAGCTCTACAATACAGGGAGGATATGGCTACACCTTC
>TRBD1|TRBJ2-5|few|TRBV7-9
CASSLGTGSPETQYF
TGTGCCAGCAGCTTAGGGACAGGGTCTCCGGAGACCCAGTACTTC
>TRBD2|TRBJ2-1|.|TRBV7-2
CASSLGMGLANEQFF
TGTGCCAGCAGCTTAGGAATGGGACTAGCAAATGAGCAGTTCTTC
>.|TRBJ1-1|few|TRBV24-1
CATRAGSNTEAFF
TGTGCCACCAGGGCGGGATCAAACACTGAAGCTTTCTTT
>TRBD2|TRBJ2-1|.|TRBV11-2
CASSFHPGGSTNEQFF
TGTGCCAGCAGCTTCCACCCGGGGGGATCGACCAATGAGCAGTTCTTC
>.|TRBJ2-5|many|TRBV7-2
CASSLGVRETQYF
TGTGCCAGCAGCTTGGGGGTTCGGGAGACCCAGTACTTC
>.|TRBJ2-4|many|TRBV12-3/TRBV12-4
CASSLVGLAKNIQYF
TGTGCCAGCAGTTTAGTAGGGCTAGCCAAAAACATTCAGTACTTC
>.|TRBJ2-5|many|TRBV28
CASSFPRKIWTQYF
TGTGCCAGCAGTTTCCCGAGAAAGATTTGGACCCAGTACTTC
>TRBD1|TRBJ1-2|many|TRBV28
CASRGDRALSSSLPNYGYTF
TGTGCCAGCAGGGGGGACAGGGCCTTAAGTAGTTCGCTCCCTAACTATGGCTACACCTTC
>.|TRBJ1-1|many|TRBV3-1
CASSSTGDGEAFF
TGTGCCAGCAGCTCAACAGGTGATGGTGAAGCTTTCTTT
>.|TRBJ1-4|many|TRBV5-1
CASSLQGGEKLFF
TGCGCCAGCAGCTTGCAGGGTGGGGAAAAACTGTTTTTT
>TRBD2|TRBJ2-3|few|TRBV10-1
CASSEAWGAGNTDTQYF
TGCGCCAGCAGTGAGGCATGGGGAGCGGGGAACACAGATACGCAGTATTTT
>.|TRBJ2-3|many|TRBV12-3/TRBV12-4
CASSPKGSVPDTQYF
TGTGCCAGCAGTCCCAAGGGGTCCGTCCCAGATACGCAGTATTTT
>.|TRBJ1-1|many|TRBV2
CASMEGLNTEAFF
TGTGCCAGCATGGAGGGGCTCAACACTGAAGCTTTCTTT
>.|TRBJ1-5|few|TRBV12-3/TRBV12-4
CASRSQGVNQPQHF
TGTGCCAGCAGATCACAGGGAGTCAATCAGCCCCAGCATTTT
>TRBD1|TRBJ1-4|many|TRBV2
CASSSRDRGIKLFF
TGTGCCAGCAGTAGCCGGGACAGGGGAATAAAACTGTTTTTT
>TRBD2|TRBJ2-4|many|TRBV20-1
CSARQTSGVENIQYF
TGCAGTGCTAGGCAGACTAGCGGGGTGGAAAACATTCAGTACTTC
>TRBD2|TRBJ2-5|.|TRBV3-1
CASSQRGGGETQYF
TGTGCCAGCAGCCAGCGGGGGGGCGGAGAGACCCAGTACTTC
>.|TRBJ1-1|few|TRBV3-1
CASSQDGFHTEAFF
TGTGCCAGCAGCCAAGATGGCTTTCACACTGAAGCTTTCTTT
>.|TRBJ2-1|.|TRBV20-1
CSARGRSLGPYNEQFF
TGCAGTGCTAGAGGGCGGAGTTTGGGCCCCTACAATGAGCAGTTCTTC
>TRBD1|TRBJ1-6|few|TRBV6-1
CASSPGGGTALNSPLHF
TGTGCCAGCAGCCCCGGAGGTGGGACAGCACTTAATTCACCCCTCCACTTT
>.|TRBJ1-6|few|TRBV4-1
CASSPRALSASYNSPLHF
TGCGCCAGCAGCCCTCGGGCCTTAAGCGCCTCCTATAATTCACCCCTCCACTTT
>.|TRBJ1-3|.|TRBV7-2
CASAIGGSGNTIYF
TGTGCCAGCGCTATCGGGGGATCTGGAAACACCATATATTTT
>TRBD2|TRBJ2-3|many|TRBV2
CASRRTSGGRTDTQYF
TGTGCCAGCAGAAGGACTAGCGGGGGGCGCACAGATACGCAGTATTTT
>.|TRBJ2-5|many|TRBV28
CASRKKGGLAKETQYF
TGTGCCAGCAGAAAAAAGGGGGGCTTGGCTAAAGAGACCCAGTACTTC
>TRBD1|TRBJ2-1|many|TRBV28
CASSLTGGELNEQFF
TGTGCCAGCAGTTTGACAGGGGGCGAGCTGAATGAGCAGTTCTTC
>TRBD1|TRBJ2-7|few|TRBV5-5
CASSLGGRDRYYEQYF
TGTGCCAGCAGCTTGGGCGGCCGGGACAGATACTACGAGCAGTACTTC
>TRBD1|TRBJ1-4|many|TRBV2
CASRRTGDEKLFF
TGTGCCAGCAGACGGACAGGGGATGAAAAACTGTTTTTT
>.|TRBJ1-2|many|TRBV2
CASSPRDWNYGYTF
TGTGCCAGCAGTCCCAGGGACTGGAACTATGGCTACACCTTC
>.|TRBJ2-1|many|TRBV9
CASSVAGVQGNEQFF
TGTGCCAGCAGCGTAGCCGGTGTACAGGGCAATGAGCAGTTCTTC
>.|TRBJ2-1|few|TRBV12-5
CASGLAPRDYNEQFF
TGTGCTAGTGGTTTGGCCCCCCGGGACTACAATGAGCAGTTCTTC
>.|TRBJ1-2|few|TRBV6-1
CASTIPGGDYGYTF
TGTGCCAGCACCATCCCCGGGGGCGACTATGGCTACACCTTC